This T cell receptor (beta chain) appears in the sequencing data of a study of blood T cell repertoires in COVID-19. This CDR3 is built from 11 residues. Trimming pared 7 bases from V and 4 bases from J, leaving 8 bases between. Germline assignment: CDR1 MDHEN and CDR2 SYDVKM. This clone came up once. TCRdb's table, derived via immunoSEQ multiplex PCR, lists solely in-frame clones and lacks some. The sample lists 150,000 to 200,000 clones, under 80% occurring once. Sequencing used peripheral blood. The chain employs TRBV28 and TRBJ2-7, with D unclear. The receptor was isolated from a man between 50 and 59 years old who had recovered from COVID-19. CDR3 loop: CASTFLYEQYF. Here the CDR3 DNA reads TGTGCCAGCACCTTTCTTTACGAGCAGTACTTC.